The present T cell receptor beta chain was sequenced within a study of cytomegalovirus exposure and HLA in healthy donors. Looking at the study overall: Some 85 million unique TCRs, all from HLA-typed donors, were included in an early release of the data. General study points: Analysis performed later showed TCR beta chains linked to HLA being more clonally expanded than equally common others. In vitro data verified three CMV-associated chains as specific for CMV antigens. While the bulk of TCR sequences proved rare, some public TCRs turned up in many donors.

Turning to this clone: The target antigen is unknown.

Use of 60 Vbeta and 13 Jbeta primers characterized the PCR. The repertoire was sequenced with immunoSEQ multiplex PCR; TCRdb's copy has only in-frame clones and lacks some. Its listing shows around 97,000 clones. Trimming left V 5 bases short and J 0 bases short, with 9 bases between. The CDR3 loop spans 14 amino acids. Looked up from germline, CDR1 is LNHDA and CDR2 is SQIVND (reference sequence). The chain employs TRBV19 and TRBJ2-3; maybe TRBD1 (5 bases). This receptor was taken from a man aged 35 to 55 in good health and CMV-seronegative. Sequenced input: PBMCs. CDR3 nucleotides: TGTGCCAGTAGTTTACAGGCGAGCACAGATACGCAGTATTTT. This gives the protein CASSLQASTDTQYF.